The 12 T cell receptor beta chains in this list originate from one sample, sequenced in a study of T cells after yellow fever vaccination. TCRdb reprocessed the 5' RACE reads with MiXCR, giving one entry per CDR3 protein. Here the sample spans roughly 120,000 distinct CDR3 sequences, roughly 6.8% being singletons. The material sequenced was CD4+ T cells sorted from PBMCs, taken around 45 days after the first yellow fever vaccination. The receptors were sampled from a man between 18 and 35 years old who received the YFV17D yellow fever vaccine.

This clonotype was picked up many times. The V and J genes are TRBV7-3 and TRBJ2-2; the match to TRBD1 covers 11 bases. The CDR3 is made up of 16 amino acids. Germline loops: CDR1 SGHTA, CDR2 FQGTGA. The trim removed 5 bases at V and 4 bases at J, leaving 6 bases unmatched. CDR3 sequence: CASSPRGTGGTGELFF. The CDR3 DNA reads as TGTGCCAGCAGCCCAAGAGGGACAGGGGGCACCGGGGAGCTGTTTTTT. The full variable domain, completed using reference TRBV7-3 and TRBJ2-2, is GAGVSQTPSNKVTEKGKYVELRCDPISGHTALYWYRQSLGQGPEFLIYFQGTGAADDSGLPNDRFFAVRPEGSVSTLKIQRTERGDSAVYLCASSPRGTGGTGELFFGEGSRLTVL.

This clonotype was found many times. The V call is TRBV25-1, the J call TRBJ1-4, with a tentative D call TRBD1 (6 bases). V was cut by 4 bases and J by 8 bases, with 20 bases left in between. This CDR3 has 16 amino acids. Germline V gene lookup returns CDR1 MGHDK and CDR2 SYGVNS. The CDR3 DNA is TGTGCCAGCAGTGCCAACCCAGGGGTCCCTGGGGAAAAACTGTTTTTT. This sequence encodes CASSANPGVPGEKLFF.

The J gene is TRBJ2-4, the V gene TRBV5-5; 7 bases fit TRBD2. This CDR3 is built from 14 residues. CDR1 SGHKS and CDR2 YYEKEE come from the germline V gene (reference sequence). The junction had 3 bases not matched to a gene; V was cut back by 0 bases and J by 6 bases. CDR3 sequence (DNA): TGTGCCAGCAGCTTGGGTCGGGGGGTAAACATTCAGTACTTC. Amino acids: CASSLGRGVNIQYF.

The table lists this clonotype with a few counts. The J gene is TRBJ2-5, the V gene TRBV7-2; 8 nucleotides align to TRBD2. CDR3 size: 14 residues. The J segment lost 5 bases and the V segment lost 5 bases, leaving 7 bases of the junction unmatched. Germline loops: CDR1 SGHTA, CDR2 FQGNSA. The CDR3 reads CASSDGGGRETQYF. The CDR3 DNA reads TGTGCCAGCAGCGACGGGGGGGGGCGTGAGACCCAGTACTTC.

The table lists this clonotype with many counts. The rearrangement joins TRBV7-6 to TRBJ1-2; 11 nucleotides match TRBD1. Germline CDR1 SGHVS, CDR2 FNYEAQ. The CDR3 has 15 amino acids. V was pared by 5 bases and J by 4 bases, with 6 bases of the junction left unmatched. CDR3 coding DNA: TGTGCCAGCAGCCCTATGGGACAGGGGGGCTATGGCTACACCTTC. This sequence encodes CASSPMGQGGYGYTF.

This clonotype was picked up many times. The chain uses TRBV6-5 and TRBJ2-1; D is possibly TRBD1 (6 bases). V lost 0 bases to trimming and J lost 14 bases, with 11 bases between them. The CDR3 is made up of 12 amino acids. Germline CDR1 is MNHEY and CDR2 is SVGAGI. CDR3 region: CASSYSGQSEFF. Written as DNA, the CDR3 is TGTGCCAGCAGTTACTCTGGACAGAGTGAGTTCTTC.

This clonotype was picked up many times. This chain uses TRBV5-1 with TRBJ2-1; 13 bases are a match to TRBD2. The CDR3 contains 16 residues. V trimming: 3 bases; J trimming: 8 bases; junction bases outside the gene matches: 8. Germline assignment: CDR1 SGHRS and CDR2 YFSETQ. In DNA form, the CDR3 reads TGCGCCAGCAGCTATGTAACTAGCGGGGGGGCCTATGAGCAGTTCTTC. Protein: CASSYVTSGGAYEQFF.

The gene calls are TRBV29-1 and TRBJ2-5, with 12 nucleotides matching TRBD2. The trim removed 5 bases at V and 1 base at J, leaving 5 bases unmatched. Germline values: CDR1 SQVTM, CDR2 ANQGSEA. This CDR3 contains 15 residues. The CDR3 sequence is CSVRLAGARQETQYF. For the CDR3, the DNA is TGCAGCGTTAGACTAGCGGGGGCCCGCCAAGAGACCCAGTACTTC.

This clonotype was seen many times. The genes are TRBV5-1 and TRBJ2-2, with D unresolved. Germline V gives CDR1 SGHRS, CDR2 YFSETQ. V was cut by 4 bases and J by 3 bases, with 13 bases left in between. The length of the CDR3 is 15 residues. CDR3 amino acids: CASSGYPTYTGELFF. The CDR3 DNA follows: TGCGCCAGCAGCGGTTATCCTACTTACACCGGGGAGCTGTTTTTT.

Worth noting for this clonotype: This clone may be a read error of a much larger clone one base away. The J gene is TRBJ2-6, the V gene TRBV6-2 or TRBV6-3; 10 nucleotides line up with TRBD1. CDR3 length equals 16 residues. The germline V gene encodes CDR1 MNHEY and CDR2 SVGEGT. The chain's CDR3 is CASRPGTGAGANILTF. The CDR3 DNA sequence: TGTGCCAGCAGACCCGGGACAGGGGCTGGGGCCAACATCCTGACTTTC.

This clonotype occurred many times. The rearrangement uses TRBV9 and TRBJ1-2, with unresolved D. Germline V gene data show CDR1 as SGDLS and CDR2 as YYNGEE. The CDR3 consists of 13 residues. Trimming stripped 3 bases from V and 0 bases from J, with 6 bases between. CDR3 bases: TGTGCCAGCAGCGCAGCAGCTAACTATGGCTACACCTTC. Encoded protein: CASSAAANYGYTF.

In this sample, this clonotype turned up a few times. The chain carries TRBV3-1 and TRBJ1-1, with 7 bases aligning to TRBD1. This CDR3 contains 14 residues. V was clipped by 4 bases and J by 5 bases; unmatched bases: 7. Germline loops: CDR1 LGHDT, CDR2 YNNKEL (reference sequence). The CDR3 protein is CASSLQGQQTEAFF. CDR3 DNA sequence: TGTGCCAGCAGCCTACAGGGGCAGCAGACTGAAGCTTTCTTT. The variable domain in full, with the rest retrieved from reference TRBV3-1 and TRBJ1-1, is DTAVSQTPKYLVTQMGNDKSIKCEQNLGHDTMYWYKQDSKKFLKIMFSYNNKELIINETVPNRFSPKSPDKAHLNLHINSLELGDSAVYFCASSLQGQQTEAFFGQGTRLTVV.